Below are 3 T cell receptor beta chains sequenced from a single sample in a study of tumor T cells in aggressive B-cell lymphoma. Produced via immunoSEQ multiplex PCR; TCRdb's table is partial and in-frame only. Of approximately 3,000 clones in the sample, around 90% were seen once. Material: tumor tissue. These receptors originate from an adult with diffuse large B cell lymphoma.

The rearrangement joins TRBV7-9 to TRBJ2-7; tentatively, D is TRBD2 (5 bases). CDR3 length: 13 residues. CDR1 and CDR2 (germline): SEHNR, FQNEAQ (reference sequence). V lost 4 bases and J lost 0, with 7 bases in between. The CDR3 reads CASSSGDSYEQYF. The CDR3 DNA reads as TGTGCCAGCAGCTCCGGGGACTCCTACGAGCAGTACTTC.

CDR3 protein: CASSGNNQPQHF. The CDR3, as DNA: TGTGCCAGCAGTGGTAACAATCAGCCCCAGCATTTT. V usage is TRBV6-1 and J usage is TRBJ1-5; no reliable D call. The CDR3 covers 12 residues. Germline CDR1 MNHNS, CDR2 SASEGT. With 4 bases removed from V and 3 bases from J, the gap between germline ends came to 4 bases.

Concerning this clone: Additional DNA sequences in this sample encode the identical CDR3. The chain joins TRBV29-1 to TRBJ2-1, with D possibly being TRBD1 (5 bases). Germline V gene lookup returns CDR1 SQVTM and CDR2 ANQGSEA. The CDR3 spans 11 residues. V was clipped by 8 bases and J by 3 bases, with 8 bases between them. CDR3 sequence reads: CSTQGYNEQFF. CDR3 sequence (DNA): TGCAGCACCCAGGGCTACAATGAGCAGTTCTTC.